The 30 T cell receptor beta chains in this list originate from one sample, sequenced in a study of blood T cell repertoires in COVID-19. Data came from immunoSEQ multiplex PCR; TCRdb stores just in-frame clones and leaves some out. The table has 150,000 to 200,000 clones, about 81% seen once. Sequencing used peripheral blood. The origin of the receptors is a woman in her seventies with acute or convalescent COVID-19.

This chain connects TRBV10-1 to TRBJ2-1, with 10 bases aligning to TRBD2. The germline gives CDR1 WNHNN, CDR2 SYGVQD (reference sequence). J was trimmed by 7 bases and V by 3 bases; bases with no gene match: 3. There are 14 residues in the CDR3. The CDR3, as DNA: TGCGCCAGCAGTGAAGCGGGAGGGCCAAATGAGCAGTTCTTC. This sequence encodes CASSEAGGPNEQFF.

The V gene is TRBV11-3, the J gene TRBJ2-2; maybe TRBD2 (7 bases). V dropped 1 base and J dropped 3 bases, with 9 bases sitting between them. Germline lookup yields CDR1 SGHNT and CDR2 YENEEA. The CDR3 runs to 15 residues. CDR3 residues: CASSLGGGYTGELFF. CDR3 in DNA: TGTGCCAGCAGCTTAGGCGGGGGCTACACCGGGGAGCTGTTTTTT.

J is TRBJ2-5 and V is TRBV24-1; 8 bases align to TRBD1. Germline lookup yields CDR1 KGHDR and CDR2 SFDVKD. Unmatched junction bases numbered 6, after V lost 4 bases and J lost 3 bases. The CDR3 runs to 15 residues. CDR3 DNA: TGTGCCACCAGTGAGACCCGGACAGGGAAAGAGACCCAGTACTTC. This codes for CATSETRTGKETQYF.

The chain combines TRBV2 with TRBJ2-7, with a tentative D call TRBD1 (5 bases). Germline V lookup: CDR1 SNHLY, CDR2 FYNNEI. The germline V and J ends were trimmed by 5 bases and 7 bases, with 15 bases remaining between them. The CDR3 runs 13 residues. As DNA, the CDR3 is TGTGCCAGCAGTCCCCACCAGGGTGAAGAGCAGTACTTC. It is translated as CASSPHQGEEQYF.

The chain employs TRBV5-6 and TRBJ1-6, with D perhaps TRBD1 (6 bases). This CDR3 has 15 amino acids. V was shortened by 5 bases and J by 2 bases, with 11 bases between the two germline ends. Per germline, CDR1 SGHDT and CDR2 YYEEEE. The DNA for the CDR3 is TGTGCCAGCAGTTTGACAGGCACCTATAATTCACCCCTCCACTTT. Amino acid sequence: CASSLTGTYNSPLHF.

The chain has TRBV29-1 and TRBJ2-3; 11 bases fit TRBD2. Germline CDR1 and CDR2: SQVTM and ANQGSEA. The CDR3 has 14 amino acids. The junction had 5 bases not matched to a gene; V was cut back by 4 bases and J by 5 bases. In nucleotides, the CDR3 is TGCAGCGTTGTAAGCCTAGCGGGAGGAGATACGCAGTATTTT. It translates to CSVVSLAGGDTQYF.

This chain connects TRBV5-6 to TRBJ2-7; no reliable D call. Trimming shortened V by 0 bases and J by 3 bases, and 10 bases separated the two germline ends. There are 14 residues in the CDR3. Germline loops: CDR1 SGHDT, CDR2 YYEEEE. The CDR3 protein is CASSLELNSYEQYF. CDR3 DNA: TGTGCCAGCAGCTTGGAGCTGAATAGCTACGAGCAGTACTTC.

The DNA of the CDR3 is TGCGCCAGCAGTAAGTTTTACACAGATACGCAGTATTTT. Its translation: CASSKFYTDTQYF. V is TRBV10-2 and J is TRBJ2-3; D uncertain. Germline V gene lookup returns CDR1 WSHSY and CDR2 SAAADI. V was pared by 5 bases and J by 2 bases, with 8 bases between. The CDR3 is 13 amino acids.

The J gene is TRBJ2-1, the V gene TRBV11-3, with 9 bases that match TRBD1. This CDR3 contains 19 residues. Germline V gene sequence: CDR1 SGHNT, CDR2 YENEEA. The trim removed 5 bases at V and 3 bases at J, leaving 17 bases unmatched. The CDR3 here is CASSPLSTGGAVGYNEQFF. The CDR3 DNA reads TGTGCCAGCAGCCCCCTCAGCACAGGGGGCGCGGTGGGCTACAATGAGCAGTTCTTC.

This clone was detected once. The CDR3 reads CASSLSPRRTGDEQYF. CDR3 sequence (DNA): TGTGCCAGCAGTTTATCCCCCCGGCGGACAGGGGACGAGCAGTACTTC. This chain uses TRBV28 with TRBJ2-7; 9 bases align to TRBD1. Germline V gene data show CDR1 as MDHEN and CDR2 as SYDVKM. The CDR3 totals 16 residues. Trimming at V came to 1 base and at J to 5 bases, leaving 9 bases not matched to a gene.

The J gene is TRBJ1-5, the V gene TRBV30; possibly TRBD1 for D (5 bases). The ends were cut back, 3 bases at V and 5 bases at J, with 17 bases in the middle. CDR3 size: 15 residues. Germline CDR1 reads GTSNPN; CDR2 reads SVGIG (reference sequence). The CDR3 DNA is TGTGCCTGGAGCGACGGATGGGGCATGCATCAGCCCCAGCATTTT. Translating it yields CAWSDGWGMHQPQHF.

The V gene is TRBV4-3, the J gene TRBJ1-2, with D perhaps matching TRBD1 (5 bases). V dropped 4 bases and J dropped 8 bases, with 20 bases sitting between them. The CDR3 runs 15 residues. The germline V gene encodes CDR1 LGHNA and CDR2 YSLEER. Here the CDR3 DNA reads TGCGCCAGCAGCCCCAGTATCCCTGACAGTGTCGGCTACACCTTC. As protein: CASSPSIPDSVGYTF.

This clone has only one observation. CDR3 DNA sequence: TGCGCCAGCAGCTTGCCACGCGGGGCCTACAATGAGCAGTTCTTC. It yields the protein CASSLPRGAYNEQFF. This chain links TRBV5-1 with TRBJ2-1, with D perhaps matching TRBD2 (6 bases). Germline CDR1 and CDR2: SGHRS and YFSETQ. The CDR3 has 15 amino acids. V lost 1 base to trimming and J lost 2 bases, with 10 bases between them.

This chain joins TRBV18 and TRBJ1-6; 7 nucleotides match TRBD1. CDR3 size: 18 residues. The ends lost 3 bases at V and 6 bases at J; junction bases unmatched: 14. Germline V gene lookup returns CDR1 KGHSH and CDR2 LQKENI. The CDR3 loop reads CASSPVPLGGAGNSPLHF. The CDR3 nucleotides read TGTGCCAGCTCACCGGTGCCTTTAGGGGGCGCGGGTAATTCACCCCTCCACTTT.

The chain couples TRBV5-4 to TRBJ2-7; no clear D gene. This CDR3 is built from 13 residues. The V gene lost 0 bases and the J gene lost 1 base, with 5 bases spanning the gap. Germline CDR1 and CDR2: SGHNT and YYREEE (reference sequence). For the CDR3, the DNA is TGTGCCAGCAGCTTGGATCAGTCCTACGAGCAGTACTTC. It translates to CASSLDQSYEQYF.

The CDR3 DNA is TGTGCCAGCAGCCCAACGGTTAGGAGCAATACGCAGTATTTT. This codes for CASSPTVRSNTQYF. The chain carries TRBV11-2 and TRBJ2-3; D uncertain. The CDR3 spans 14 residues. Trimming stripped 5 bases from V and 7 bases from J, with 16 bases between. From germline, CDR1 is SGHAT and CDR2 FQNNGV.

J is TRBJ1-6 and V is TRBV11-1; D not resolved. With 5 bases removed from V and 8 bases from J, the gap between germline ends came to 13 bases. The CDR3 sequence is 14 residues long. The germline gives CDR1 SGHAT, CDR2 FQDESV (reference sequence). The CDR3 here is CASSRTIEDSPLHF. The CDR3 DNA is TGTGCCAGCAGCCGAACCATTGAGGATTCACCCCTCCACTTT.

The genes are TRBV30 and TRBJ1-5; TRBD1 is a possible D gene (5 bases). Germline lookup yields CDR1 GTSNPN and CDR2 SVGIG (reference sequence). The CDR3 consists of 13 residues. V shed 1 base and J shed 3 bases, with 7 bases lying between them. CDR3 bases: TGTGCCTGGAGTGGCAGGGTCAATCAGCCCCAGCATTTT. Amino acid sequence: CAWSGRVNQPQHF.

The V gene is TRBV6-1, the J gene TRBJ2-7, with TRBD1 matching over 8 bases. The CDR3 totals 15 residues. Germline loops: CDR1 MNHNS, CDR2 SASEGT. V was clipped by 6 bases and J by 2 bases; unmatched bases: 9. CDR3 region: CASRSSGGSTYEQYF. CDR3 in DNA: TGTGCCAGCAGATCTTCAGGGGGCTCGACCTACGAGCAGTACTTC.

This clone appeared once. The CDR3 sequence: CASSGTGVEAEQYF. The CDR3 region has the DNA TGTGCCAGCTCGGGGACAGGGGTAGAGGCCGAGCAGTACTTC. This rearrangement joins TRBV18 to TRBJ2-7, with TRBD1 matching over 10 bases. J was trimmed by 6 bases and V by 6 bases; bases with no gene match: 8. The CDR3 is 14 amino acids. Per the germline V gene, CDR1 is KGHSH and CDR2 is LQKENI.

V and J are TRBV20-1 and TRBJ2-3, with D hard to call. Germline-derived CDR1 and CDR2 are DFQATT and SNEGSKA (reference sequence). V shed 6 bases and J shed 7 bases, with 8 bases lying between them. The length of the CDR3 is 10 residues. The CDR3 nucleotides are TGCAGTGCCCTGTTCCATACGCAGTATTTT. It translates to CSALFHTQYF.

This sequence joins TRBV6-5 and TRBJ2-1; 9 bases are shared with TRBD1. From germline, CDR1 is MNHEY and CDR2 SVGAGI. The CDR3 spans 16 residues. With V trimmed by 3 bases and J by 5 bases, 8 bases remained unmatched. The CDR3 region is CASSYLGTGSNNEQFF. The CDR3 DNA is TGTGCCAGCAGTTATCTTGGGACAGGGTCTAACAATGAGCAGTTCTTC.

CDR3 residues: CASSLPGTGGKMTDTQYF. In DNA, the CDR3 is TGTGCCAGCAGCTTGCCCGGGACAGGGGGCAAGATGACAGATACGCAGTATTTT. The chain uses TRBV5-6 and TRBJ2-3; TRBD1 agrees at 12 bases. This CDR3 is built from 18 residues. V shed 1 base, J shed 3 bases, and the junction held 9 bases outside the gene matches. The germline gives CDR1 SGHDT, CDR2 YYEEEE.

The V gene is TRBV5-6, the J gene TRBJ1-6; 7 bases agree with TRBD1. Germline lookup yields CDR1 SGHDT and CDR2 YYEEEE. This CDR3 contains 14 residues. The V gene end was trimmed by 4 bases and the J gene end by 10 bases; junction bases not matched to a gene: 8. CDR3 nucleotide sequence: TGTGCCAGCAGCGTTAATCAGGGGGGATCACCCCTCCACTTT. Its protein product is CASSVNQGGSPLHF.

As concerns this clone: The sample holds other DNA sequences that translate to the same CDR3. J is TRBJ2-1 and V is TRBV5-4; possible D gene TRBD1, 7 bases. Germline V lookup: CDR1 SGHNT, CDR2 YYREEE (reference sequence). With 0 bases removed from V and 4 bases from J, the gap between germline ends came to 11 bases. The CDR3 contains 15 residues. DNA for the CDR3: TGTGCCAGCAGCTTGGCAGGGGGACTTTACAATGAGCAGTTCTTC. Encoded protein: CASSLAGGLYNEQFF.

The genes are TRBV7-2 and TRBJ2-3; 8 positions match TRBD2. The CDR3 is 19 residues long. Germline V lookup: CDR1 SGHTA, CDR2 FQGNSA. V lost 0 bases and J lost 2; bases outside the gene matches: 13. This CDR3 reads CASSLASSLADLTTDTQYF. CDR3 nucleotides: TGTGCCAGCAGCTTAGCGTCCTCACTAGCGGACCTTACCACAGATACGCAGTATTTT. Together with reference TRBV7-2 and TRBJ2-3, the CDR3 gives the full variable domain: GAGVSQSPSNKVTEKGKDVELRCDPISGHTALYWYRQSLGQGLEFLIYFQGNSAPDKSGLPSDRFSAERTGGSVSTLTIQRTQQEDSAVYLCASSLASSLADLTTDTQYFGPGTRLTVL.

The CDR3 sequence is CASTPQGGGYTF. The CDR3 region has the DNA TGTGCCAGTACCCCCCAGGGAGGGGGCTACACCTTC. The chain carries TRBV19 and TRBJ1-2, with D possibly TRBD1 on 5 matching bases. V was cut by 7 bases and J by 8 bases, with 14 bases left in between. In germline, CDR1 is LNHDA, CDR2 SQIVND (reference sequence). This CDR3 comprises 12 residues.

The CDR3 here is CASSFLDREGVDGYTF. Written as DNA, the CDR3 is TGTGCCAGCAGTTTCTTGGACAGGGAGGGAGTGGACGGCTACACCTTC. This chain links TRBV28 with TRBJ1-2, with 8 bases identical to TRBD1. V lost 3 bases, J lost 8 bases, and 14 bases stayed unmatched. The CDR3 contains 16 residues. Germline CDR1 reads MDHEN; CDR2 reads SYDVKM.

V and J are TRBV5-1 and TRBJ2-1; D remains ambiguous. Trimming removed 5 bases from V and 5 bases from J, with 5 bases in between. Germline V gene lookup returns CDR1 SGHRS and CDR2 YFSETQ. This CDR3 region has 11 residues. CDR3 sequence (DNA): TGCGCCAGCAGATCCAACAATGAGCAGTTCTTC. Translated: CASRSNNEQFF.

This clone was seen a handful of times. The V gene is TRBV7-9, the J gene TRBJ2-1, with 7 bases identical to TRBD1. Losses at the gene ends were 2 bases for V and 8 bases for J; bases not matched to a gene: 3. The CDR3 totals 13 residues. Germline CDR1 reads SEHNR; CDR2 reads FQNEAQ (reference sequence). CDR3 sequence reads: CASSLYGTDEQFF. The CDR3 DNA sequence: TGTGCCAGCAGCTTATATGGGACAGATGAGCAGTTCTTC.